This is a list of T cell receptor beta chains from one sample in a study of blood T cell repertoires in COVID-19. Sequencing was performed with immunoSEQ multiplex PCR; in TCRdb, only in-frame clones are kept and a portion is missing. The sample carries approximately 250,000 clones, around 88% recorded once. Sequencing was carried out using PBMCs or T cells enriched from blood (not recorded which). These TCRs come from a woman between 35 and 50 years old with acute COVID-19. The CDR3 runs from the conserved cysteine through the conserved F or W. Each record gives: D gene, V gene, J gene, CDR3 protein. D genes are given only for firm matches.

D gene: -
V gene: TRBV29-1
J gene: TRBJ2-2
CDR3 protein: CSVGGNTGELFF

D gene: -
V gene: TRBV6-5
J gene: TRBJ1-2
CDR3 protein: CASRRGPQGYTF

D gene: TRBD1
V gene: TRBV23-1
J gene: TRBJ2-3
CDR3 protein: CASSEEGTGGTDTQYF

D gene: -
V gene: TRBV19
J gene: TRBJ1-5
CDR3 protein: CASTLQPYSNQPQHF

D gene: TRBD2
V gene: TRBV4-1
J gene: TRBJ2-4
CDR3 protein: CASSQGLAGGQAKNIQYF

D gene: -
V gene: TRBV7-2
J gene: TRBJ1-2
CDR3 protein: CASSLRTADYGYTF

D gene: TRBD1
V gene: TRBV11-2
J gene: TRBJ1-6
CDR3 protein: CASSSDRGESPLHF

D gene: -
V gene: TRBV7-8
J gene: TRBJ1-4
CDR3 protein: CASSLRTATNEKLFF

D gene: TRBD1
V gene: TRBV15
J gene: TRBJ2-1
CDR3 protein: CATSDRAAYNEQFF

D gene: -
V gene: TRBV7-8
J gene: TRBJ1-1
CDR3 protein: CASSLDRRAFF

D gene: TRBD2
V gene: TRBV7-2
J gene: TRBJ2-3
CDR3 protein: CASSLASGTDTQYF

D gene: TRBD1
V gene: TRBV24-1
J gene: TRBJ2-1
CDR3 protein: CATSQTGSANEQFF

D gene: -
V gene: TRBV24-1
J gene: TRBJ2-3
CDR3 protein: CATSATGSYEVTDTQYF

D gene: TRBD2
V gene: TRBV5-4
J gene: TRBJ2-1
CDR3 protein: CASSFRLAGGTYNEQFF

D gene: TRBD1
V gene: TRBV7-9
J gene: TRBJ2-3
CDR3 protein: CASSFSGTGTLEYF

D gene: TRBD2
V gene: TRBV2
J gene: TRBJ2-1
CDR3 protein: CASRETSGSSYNEQFF

D gene: -
V gene: TRBV28
J gene: TRBJ2-7
CDR3 protein: CASTTVNRYEQYF

D gene: -
V gene: TRBV6-5
J gene: TRBJ2-3
CDR3 protein: CASSYSRRTDTQYF

D gene: -
V gene: TRBV20-1
J gene: TRBJ2-1
CDR3 protein: CSASFPGEQFF

D gene: -
V gene: TRBV19
J gene: TRBJ1-5
CDR3 protein: CASSITPGSNQPQHF

D gene: TRBD2
V gene: TRBV9
J gene: TRBJ2-4
CDR3 protein: CASSTGSGHEFGKNIQYF

D gene: -
V gene: TRBV11-3
J gene: TRBJ1-1
CDR3 protein: CASSFFTGGAEAFF

D gene: TRBD1
V gene: TRBV5-1
J gene: TRBJ1-4
CDR3 protein: CASSTNAGGTNEKLFF

D gene: -
V gene: TRBV2
J gene: TRBJ2-4
CDR3 protein: CASSLTWAQQDIQYF

D gene: -
V gene: TRBV10-3
J gene: TRBJ1-5
CDR3 protein: CAISDVGYSNQPQHF

D gene: -
V gene: TRBV6-5
J gene: TRBJ2-2
CDR3 protein: CASKGSPGTGELFF

D gene: TRBD1
V gene: TRBV19
J gene: TRBJ1-6
CDR3 protein: CASRTGTGGSPLHF

D gene: -
V gene: TRBV12-5
J gene: TRBJ1-3
CDR3 protein: CASGLGQSSGNTIYF

D gene: TRBD2
V gene: TRBV6-5
J gene: TRBJ2-7
CDR3 protein: CASRPLAGGPHEQYF

D gene: -
V gene: TRBV27
J gene: TRBJ2-5
CDR3 protein: CASRSYETQYF

D gene: -
V gene: TRBV18
J gene: TRBJ1-3
CDR3 protein: CASSEGRSGNTIYF

D gene: TRBD2
V gene: TRBV29-1
J gene: TRBJ2-1
CDR3 protein: CSVVSSGSPNEQFF

D gene: -
V gene: TRBV5-4
J gene: TRBJ1-6
CDR3 protein: CASSDRLYNSPLHF

D gene: -
V gene: TRBV5-1
J gene: TRBJ2-3
CDR3 protein: CASRQQAAWADTQYF

D gene: -
V gene: TRBV7-6
J gene: TRBJ1-2
CDR3 protein: CASSLYSGSNYGYTF

D gene: TRBD1
V gene: TRBV19
J gene: TRBJ2-1
CDR3 protein: CASSIRRRQGVYNEQFF

D gene: TRBD1
V gene: TRBV18
J gene: TRBJ1-1
CDR3 protein: CASSLTGGTEAFF

D gene: TRBD1
V gene: TRBV30
J gene: TRBJ1-4
CDR3 protein: CAWSLTGTGISGLFF

D gene: -
V gene: TRBV19
J gene: TRBJ1-2
CDR3 protein: CASSITRELYGYTF

D gene: TRBD1
V gene: TRBV19
J gene: TRBJ1-2
CDR3 protein: CASTLFGTAKAYYGYTF

D gene: -
V gene: TRBV28
J gene: TRBJ1-6
CDR3 protein: CASSRTRGQASPLHF

D gene: -
V gene: TRBV4-3
J gene: TRBJ2-1
CDR3 protein: CASSQVYLRRGDEQFF

D gene: -
V gene: TRBV7-9
J gene: TRBJ2-7
CDR3 protein: CASSPDFSYEQYF

D gene: TRBD1
V gene: TRBV2
J gene: TRBJ1-2
CDR3 protein: CASSLGQGGEVGAYGYTF

D gene: TRBD1
V gene: TRBV11-3
J gene: TRBJ1-3
CDR3 protein: CASSSGQGISGNTIYF

D gene: -
V gene: TRBV12-3/TRBV12-4
J gene: TRBJ2-5
CDR3 protein: CASSLVLETQYF

D gene: -
V gene: TRBV9
J gene: TRBJ1-3
CDR3 protein: CASSGRGYSGNTIYF

D gene: -
V gene: TRBV9
J gene: TRBJ1-6
CDR3 protein: CASSVTSSYNSPLHF

D gene: TRBD1
V gene: TRBV30
J gene: TRBJ1-2
CDR3 protein: CAWSLTGVTSF

D gene: -
V gene: TRBV9
J gene: TRBJ1-5
CDR3 protein: CASSLNGQNNQPQHF

D gene: -
V gene: TRBV19
J gene: TRBJ1-2
CDR3 protein: CASSTQGGYTF

D gene: TRBD2
V gene: TRBV6-1
J gene: TRBJ2-1
CDR3 protein: CASSGLATPTYNEQFF

D gene: -
V gene: TRBV19
J gene: TRBJ1-5
CDR3 protein: CASSPDINQPQHF

D gene: -
V gene: TRBV11-2
J gene: TRBJ2-5
CDR3 protein: CASSYGETQYF

D gene: -
V gene: TRBV28
J gene: TRBJ1-2
CDR3 protein: CASSSTLPQREGGYTF

D gene: -
V gene: TRBV3-1/TRBV3-2
J gene: TRBJ2-1
CDR3 protein: CASSQELGGGGINEQFF

D gene: TRBD2
V gene: TRBV7-2
J gene: TRBJ2-5
CDR3 protein: CASSVMATSGFGETQYF

D gene: -
V gene: TRBV2
J gene: TRBJ1-2
CDR3 protein: CASSERTDYGYTF

D gene: TRBD2
V gene: TRBV11-3
J gene: TRBJ2-2
CDR3 protein: CASSLGGGTGELFF